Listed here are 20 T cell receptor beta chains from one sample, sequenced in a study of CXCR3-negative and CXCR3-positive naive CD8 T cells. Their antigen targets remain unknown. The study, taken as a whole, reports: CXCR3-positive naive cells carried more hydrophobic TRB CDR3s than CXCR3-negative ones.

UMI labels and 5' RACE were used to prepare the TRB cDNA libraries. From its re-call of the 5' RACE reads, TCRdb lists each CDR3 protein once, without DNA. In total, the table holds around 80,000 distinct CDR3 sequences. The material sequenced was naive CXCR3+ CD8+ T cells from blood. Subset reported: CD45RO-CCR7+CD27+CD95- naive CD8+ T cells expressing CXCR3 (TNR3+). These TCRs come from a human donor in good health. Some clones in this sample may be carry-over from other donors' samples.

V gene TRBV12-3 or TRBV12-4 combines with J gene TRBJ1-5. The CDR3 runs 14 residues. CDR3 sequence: CASSLGSGNQPQHF.

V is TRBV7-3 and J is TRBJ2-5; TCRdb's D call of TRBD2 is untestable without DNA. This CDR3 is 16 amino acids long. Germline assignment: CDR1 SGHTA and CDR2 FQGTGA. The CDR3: CASSPGLARWEETQYF. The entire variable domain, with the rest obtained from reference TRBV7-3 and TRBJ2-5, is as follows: GAGVSQTPSNKVTEKGKYVELRCDPISGHTALYWYRQSLGQGPEFLIYFQGTGAADDSGLPNDRFFAVRPEGSVSTLKIQRTERGDSAVYLCASSPGLARWEETQYFGPGTRLLVL.

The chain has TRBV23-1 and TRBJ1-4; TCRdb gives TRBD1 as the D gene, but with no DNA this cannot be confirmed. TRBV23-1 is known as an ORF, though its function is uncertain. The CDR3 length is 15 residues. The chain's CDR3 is CASSQWRGAVEKLFF.

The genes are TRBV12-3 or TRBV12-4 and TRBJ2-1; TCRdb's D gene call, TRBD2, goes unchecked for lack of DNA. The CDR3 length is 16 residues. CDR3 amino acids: CASSLSRSGAHNEQFF.

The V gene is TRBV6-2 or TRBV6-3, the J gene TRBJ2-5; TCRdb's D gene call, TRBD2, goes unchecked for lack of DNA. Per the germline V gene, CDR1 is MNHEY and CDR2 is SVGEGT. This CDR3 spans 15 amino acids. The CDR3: CASSYSGPPQETQYF.

CDR3 protein: CSARDLGEETQYF. The chain employs TRBV20-1 and TRBJ2-5; lacking DNA, the TRBD1 call made by TCRdb goes unchecked. CDR1 and CDR2 (germline): DFQATT, SNEGSKA (reference sequence). The CDR3 spans 13 residues.

The CDR3 reads CASSLVRWGIGETQYF. The rearrangement joins TRBV11-2 to TRBJ2-5; the TRBD1 assignment by TCRdb is unverifiable without DNA. The CDR3 runs 16 residues. Germline V gives CDR1 SGHAT, CDR2 FQNNGV.

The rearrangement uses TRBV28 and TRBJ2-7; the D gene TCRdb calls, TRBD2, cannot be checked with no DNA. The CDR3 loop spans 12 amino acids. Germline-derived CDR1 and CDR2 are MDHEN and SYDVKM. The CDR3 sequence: CASSPAGYEQYF.

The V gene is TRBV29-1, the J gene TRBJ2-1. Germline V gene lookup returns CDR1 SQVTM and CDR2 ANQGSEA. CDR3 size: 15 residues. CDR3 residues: CSVEKSVTEYNEQFF.

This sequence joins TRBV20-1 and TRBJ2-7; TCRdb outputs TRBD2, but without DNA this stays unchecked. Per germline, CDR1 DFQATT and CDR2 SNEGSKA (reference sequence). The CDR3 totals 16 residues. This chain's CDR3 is CSARDRMLAGVYEQYF.

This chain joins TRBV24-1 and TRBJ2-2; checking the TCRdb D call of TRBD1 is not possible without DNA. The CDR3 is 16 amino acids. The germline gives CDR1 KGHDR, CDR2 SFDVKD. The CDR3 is CATSDWGQGYTGELFF.

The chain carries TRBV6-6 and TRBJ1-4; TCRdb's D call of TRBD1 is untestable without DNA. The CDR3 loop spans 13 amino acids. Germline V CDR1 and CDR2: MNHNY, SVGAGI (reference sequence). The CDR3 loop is CASRPGSNEKLFF.

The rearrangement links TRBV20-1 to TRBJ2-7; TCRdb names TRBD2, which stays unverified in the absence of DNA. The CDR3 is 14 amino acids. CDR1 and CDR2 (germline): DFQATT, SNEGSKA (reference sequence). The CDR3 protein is CSAPIAGGPSEQYF.

CDR3 loop: CASSWGLAGPLDEQFF. The V call is TRBV5-1, the J call TRBJ2-1; the TCRdb call, TRBD2, lacks DNA for checking. Germline-derived CDR1 and CDR2 are SGHRS and YFSETQ. The CDR3 has 16 residues. Full variable domain (outside the CDR3, taken from reference TRBV5-1 and TRBJ2-1): KAGVTQTPRYLIKTRGQQVTLSCSPISGHRSVSWYQQTPGQGLQFLFEYFSETQRNKGNFPGRFSGRQFSNSRSEMNVSTLELGDSALYLCASSWGLAGPLDEQFFGPGTRLTVL.

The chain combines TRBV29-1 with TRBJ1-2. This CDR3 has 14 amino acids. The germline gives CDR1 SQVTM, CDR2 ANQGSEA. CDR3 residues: CSVFPSDLNYGYTF.

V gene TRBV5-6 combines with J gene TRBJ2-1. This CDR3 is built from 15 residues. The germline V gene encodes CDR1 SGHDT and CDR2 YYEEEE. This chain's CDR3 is CASSLYGRLYNEQFF.

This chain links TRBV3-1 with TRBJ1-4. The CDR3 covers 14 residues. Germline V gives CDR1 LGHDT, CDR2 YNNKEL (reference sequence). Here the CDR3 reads CASSHVGSDEKLFF. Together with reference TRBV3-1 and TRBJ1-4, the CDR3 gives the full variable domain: DTAVSQTPKYLVTQMGNDKSIKCEQNLGHDTMYWYKQDSKKFLKIMFSYNNKELIINETVPNRFSPKSPDKAHLNLHINSLELGDSAVYFCASSHVGSDEKLFFGSGTQLSVL.

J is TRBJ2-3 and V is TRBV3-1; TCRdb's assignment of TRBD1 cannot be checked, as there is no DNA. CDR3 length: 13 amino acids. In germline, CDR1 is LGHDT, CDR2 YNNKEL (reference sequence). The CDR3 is CASSQERPPAEYF.

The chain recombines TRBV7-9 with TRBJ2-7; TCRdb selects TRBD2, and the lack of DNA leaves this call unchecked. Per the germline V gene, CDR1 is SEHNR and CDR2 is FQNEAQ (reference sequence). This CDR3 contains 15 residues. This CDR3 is CASSPYGAEGYEQYF.

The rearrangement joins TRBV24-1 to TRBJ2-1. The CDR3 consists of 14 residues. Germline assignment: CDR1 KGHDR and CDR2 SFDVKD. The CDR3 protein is CATSDLADLNEQFF.